The 2 T cell receptor beta chains reported below all come from one sample, sequenced in a study of T cells in Graves' hyperthyroidism and ophthalmopathy. There were TCR beta CDR3 regions amplified from RNA transcripts. TCR CDR3 regions were first amplified by RT-PCR with HTBI primers. MiXCR, applied by TCRdb to the multiplex PCR reads, yields one record per CDR3 protein. The sample contains around 500,000 distinct CDR3 sequences, 12% to 15% of which appear only once. Sequenced input: blood. These receptors originate from a woman in her 40s with Graves' hyperthyroidism.

The table lists this clonotype with many counts. This chain links TRBV12-3 or TRBV12-4 with TRBJ2-1; TRBD2 matches at 7 bases. CDR3 length equals 16 residues. V shed 3 bases and J 5 bases; nucleotides not matched to a gene: 10. The CDR3 loop is CASSFSQREYDNEQFF. In DNA form, the CDR3 reads TGTGCCAGCAGTTTTTCCCAGCGGGAATACGACAATGAGCAGTTCTTC.

This clonotype was detected many times. The V and J genes are TRBV3-1 and TRBJ2-5; D ambiguous. Trimming removed 0 bases from V and 4 bases from J, with 3 bases in between. There are 12 residues in the CDR3. Per germline, CDR1 LGHDT and CDR2 YNNKEL (reference sequence). CDR3 DNA: TGTGCCAGCAGCCAAGATTTAGAGACCCAGTACTTC. This sequence encodes CASSQDLETQYF.